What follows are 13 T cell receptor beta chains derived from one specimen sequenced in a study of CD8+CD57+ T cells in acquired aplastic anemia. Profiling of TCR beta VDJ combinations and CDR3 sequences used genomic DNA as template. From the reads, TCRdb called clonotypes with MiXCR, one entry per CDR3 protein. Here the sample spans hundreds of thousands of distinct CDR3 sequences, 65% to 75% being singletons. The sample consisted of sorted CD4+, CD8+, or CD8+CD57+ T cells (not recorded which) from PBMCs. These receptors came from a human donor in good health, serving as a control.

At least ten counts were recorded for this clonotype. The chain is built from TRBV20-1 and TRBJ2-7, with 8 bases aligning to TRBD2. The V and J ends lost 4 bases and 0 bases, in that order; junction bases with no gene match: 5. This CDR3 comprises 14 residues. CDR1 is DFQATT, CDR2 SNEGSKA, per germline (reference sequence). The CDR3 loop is CSATQGTSSYEQYF. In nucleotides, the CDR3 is TGCAGTGCTACCCAGGGGACTAGCTCCTACGAGCAGTACTTC.

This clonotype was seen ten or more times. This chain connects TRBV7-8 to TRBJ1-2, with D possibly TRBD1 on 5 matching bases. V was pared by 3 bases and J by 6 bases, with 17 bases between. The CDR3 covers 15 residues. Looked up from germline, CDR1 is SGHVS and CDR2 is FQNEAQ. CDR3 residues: CASSFGSGAGDGYTF. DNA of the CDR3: TGTGCCAGCAGCTTCGGATCGGGCGCGGGGGATGGCTACACCTTC.

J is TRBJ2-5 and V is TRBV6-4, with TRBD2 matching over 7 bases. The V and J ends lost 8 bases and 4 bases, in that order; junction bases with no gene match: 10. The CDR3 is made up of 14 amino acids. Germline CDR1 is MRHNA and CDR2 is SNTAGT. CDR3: CASDLIGGGETQYF. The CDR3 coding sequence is TGTGCCAGCGATTTGATAGGCGGGGGAGAGACCCAGTACTTC.

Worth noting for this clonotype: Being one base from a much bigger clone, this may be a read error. CDR3 loop: CASSQAHDRVGSNQPQHF. CDR3 coding DNA: TGTGCCAGCAGCCAAGCCCATGACAGGGTCGGAAGCAATCAGCCCCAGCATTTT. The V and J genes are TRBV6-2 or TRBV6-3 and TRBJ1-5, with 7 bases lining up with TRBD1. Germline V lookup: CDR1 MNHEY, CDR2 SVGEGT. CDR3 length equals 18 residues. V lost 6 bases, J lost 1 base, and 15 bases stayed unmatched.

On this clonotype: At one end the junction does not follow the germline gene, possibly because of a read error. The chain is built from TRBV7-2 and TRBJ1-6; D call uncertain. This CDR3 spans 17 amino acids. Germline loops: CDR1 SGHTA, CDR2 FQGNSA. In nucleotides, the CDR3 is TGTGCCAGCAGCTTAGGTCGAGGAACAGATTATCATTCCCCCCTCCACTTT. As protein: CASSLGRGTDYHSPLHF.

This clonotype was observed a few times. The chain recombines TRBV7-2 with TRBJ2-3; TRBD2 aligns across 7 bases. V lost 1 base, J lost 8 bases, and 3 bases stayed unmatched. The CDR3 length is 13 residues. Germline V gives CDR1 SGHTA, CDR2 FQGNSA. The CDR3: CASSLDWEGTQYF. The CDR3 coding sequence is TGTGCCAGCAGCTTAGACTGGGAGGGTACGCAGTATTTT.

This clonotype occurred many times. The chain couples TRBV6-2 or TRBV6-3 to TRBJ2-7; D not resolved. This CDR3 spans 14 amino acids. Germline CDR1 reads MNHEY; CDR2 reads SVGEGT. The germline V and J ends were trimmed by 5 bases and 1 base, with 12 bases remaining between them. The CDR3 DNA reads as TGTGCCAGCAGTGTGGACGCGCCATCCTACGAGCAGTACTTC. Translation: CASSVDAPSYEQYF.

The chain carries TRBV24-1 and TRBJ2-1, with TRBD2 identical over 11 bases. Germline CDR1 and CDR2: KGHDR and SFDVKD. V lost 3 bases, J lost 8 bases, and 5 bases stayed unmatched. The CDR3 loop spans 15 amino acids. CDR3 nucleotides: TGTGCCACCAGTGATACGACTAGCGGGATCTATGAGCAGTTCTTC. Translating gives CATSDTTSGIYEQFF.

CDR3 region: CASSPGASGGAIFLSSTDTQYF. CDR3 coding DNA: TGCGCCAGCAGCCCCGGGGCTAGCGGGGGGGCCATCTTTCTCTCCAGCACAGATACGCAGTATTTT. J is TRBJ2-3 and V is TRBV5-1, with 12 bases fitting TRBD2. V shed 4 bases and J 0 bases; nucleotides not matched to a gene: 21. Germline CDR1 reads SGHRS; CDR2 reads YFSETQ. The CDR3 has 22 residues.

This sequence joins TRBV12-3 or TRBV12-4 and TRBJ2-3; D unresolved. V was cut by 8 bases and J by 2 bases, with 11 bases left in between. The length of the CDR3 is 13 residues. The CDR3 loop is CASAADLTDTQYF. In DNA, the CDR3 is TGTGCCAGCGCGGCCGATCTCACAGATACGCAGTATTTT.

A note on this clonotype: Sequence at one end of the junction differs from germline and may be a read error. Here the CDR3 DNA reads TGTGCCAGCAGCCGATACAATAGCCCGGGTGGCGACAATTTT. Protein sequence: CASSRYNSPGGDNF. V usage is TRBV7-2 and J usage is TRBJ1-1; D unresolved. The CDR3 loop spans 14 amino acids. Germline lookup yields CDR1 SGHTA and CDR2 FQGNSA.

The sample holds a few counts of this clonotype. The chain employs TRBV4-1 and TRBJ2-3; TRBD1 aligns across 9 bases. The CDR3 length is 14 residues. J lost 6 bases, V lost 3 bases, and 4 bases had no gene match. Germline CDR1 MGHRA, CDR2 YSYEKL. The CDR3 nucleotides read TGCGCCAGCAGCCAGGGGACAGGGTTGGATACGCAGTATTTT. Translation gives CASSQGTGLDTQYF.

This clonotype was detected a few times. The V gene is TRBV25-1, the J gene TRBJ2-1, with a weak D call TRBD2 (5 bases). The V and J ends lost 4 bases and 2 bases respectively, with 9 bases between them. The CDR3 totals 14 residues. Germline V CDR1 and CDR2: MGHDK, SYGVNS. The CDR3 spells CASSASLAYNEQFF. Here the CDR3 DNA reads TGTGCCAGCAGTGCTAGCCTAGCCTACAATGAGCAGTTCTTC. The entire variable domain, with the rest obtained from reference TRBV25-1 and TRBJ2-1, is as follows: EADIYQTPRYLVIGTGKKITLECSQTMGHDKMYWYQQDPGMELHLIHYSYGVNSTEKGDLSSESTVSRIRTEHFPLTLESARPSHTSQYLCASSASLAYNEQFFGPGTRLTVL.